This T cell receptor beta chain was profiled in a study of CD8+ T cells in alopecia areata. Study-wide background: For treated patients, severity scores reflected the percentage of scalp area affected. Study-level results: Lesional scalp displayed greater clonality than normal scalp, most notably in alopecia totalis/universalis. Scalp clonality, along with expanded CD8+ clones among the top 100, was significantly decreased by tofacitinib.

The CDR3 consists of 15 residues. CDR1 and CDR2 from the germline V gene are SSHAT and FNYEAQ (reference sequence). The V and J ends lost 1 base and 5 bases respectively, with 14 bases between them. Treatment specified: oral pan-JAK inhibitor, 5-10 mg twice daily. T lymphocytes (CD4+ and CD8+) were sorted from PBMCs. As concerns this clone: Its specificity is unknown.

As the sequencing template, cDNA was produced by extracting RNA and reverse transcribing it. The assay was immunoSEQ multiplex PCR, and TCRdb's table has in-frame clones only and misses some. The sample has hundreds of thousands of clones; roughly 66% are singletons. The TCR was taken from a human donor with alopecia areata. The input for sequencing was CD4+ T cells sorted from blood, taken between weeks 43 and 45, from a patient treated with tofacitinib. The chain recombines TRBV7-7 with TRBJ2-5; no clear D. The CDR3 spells CASSLDPGLGETQYF. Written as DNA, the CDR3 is TGTGCCAGCAGCTTAGATCCTGGGCTGGGGGAGACCCAGTACTTC. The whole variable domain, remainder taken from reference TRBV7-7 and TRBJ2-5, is GAGVSQSPRYKVTKRGQDVTLRCDPISSHATLYWYQQALGQGPEFLTYFNYEAQPDKSGLPSDRFSAERPEGSISTLTIQRTEQRDSAMYRCASSLDPGLGETQYFGPGTRLLVL.